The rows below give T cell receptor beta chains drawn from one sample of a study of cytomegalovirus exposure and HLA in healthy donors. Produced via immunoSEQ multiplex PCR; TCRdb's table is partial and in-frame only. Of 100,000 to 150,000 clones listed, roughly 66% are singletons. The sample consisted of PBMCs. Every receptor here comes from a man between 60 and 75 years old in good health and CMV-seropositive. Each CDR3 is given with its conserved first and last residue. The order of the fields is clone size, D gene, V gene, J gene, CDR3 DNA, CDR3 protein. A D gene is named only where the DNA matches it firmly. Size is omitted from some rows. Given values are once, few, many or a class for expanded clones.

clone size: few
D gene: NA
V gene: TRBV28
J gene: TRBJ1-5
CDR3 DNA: TGTGCCAGCAGTCCCGGGACACCAAGCAATCAGCCCCAGCATTTT
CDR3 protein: CASSPGTPSNQPQHF

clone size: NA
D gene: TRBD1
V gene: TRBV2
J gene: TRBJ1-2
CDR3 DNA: TGTGCCAGCAGGACGGGACAGGGGGAAGGCGGCTACACCTTC
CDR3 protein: CASRTGQGEGGYTF

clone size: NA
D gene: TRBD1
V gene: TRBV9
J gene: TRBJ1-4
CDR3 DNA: TGTGCCAGCAGCCCTCAGGGGGCGAGTGAAAAACTGTTTTTT
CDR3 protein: CASSPQGASEKLFF

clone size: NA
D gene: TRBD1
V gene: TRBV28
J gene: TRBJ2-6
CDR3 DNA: TGTGCCGTACCCGTGACAGGGGCTGGGGCCAACGTCCTGACTTTC
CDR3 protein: CAVPVTGAGANVLTF

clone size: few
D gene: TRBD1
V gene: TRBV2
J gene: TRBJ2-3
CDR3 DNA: TGTGCCAGCAGGGCACAGGGGTTCAGGCGCACAGATACGCAGTATTTT
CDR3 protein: CASRAQGFRRTDTQYF

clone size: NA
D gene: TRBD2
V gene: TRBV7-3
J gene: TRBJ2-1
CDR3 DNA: TGTGCCAGCAGCTCCGGGGGTAGCGGGGTAAATGAGCAGTTCTTC
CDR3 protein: CASSSGGSGVNEQFF

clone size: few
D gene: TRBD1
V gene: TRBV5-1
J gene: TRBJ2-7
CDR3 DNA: TGCGCCAGCAGCCTGGGACAGGCCAACGAGCAGTACTTC
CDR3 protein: CASSLGQANEQYF

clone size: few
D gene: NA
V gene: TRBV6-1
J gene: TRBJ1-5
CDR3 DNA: TGTGCCAGCAGTGAAAGGGCAGGGGACCAGCCCCAGCATTTT
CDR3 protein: CASSERAGDQPQHF

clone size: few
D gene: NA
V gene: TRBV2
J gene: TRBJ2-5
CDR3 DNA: TGTGCCAGCAGGGGCGACCGAGAGACCCAGTACTTC
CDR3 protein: CASRGDRETQYF

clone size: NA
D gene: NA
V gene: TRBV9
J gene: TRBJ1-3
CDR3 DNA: TGTGCCAGCAGCGTAGGAGGTGGGTTCTCTGGAAACACCATATATTTT
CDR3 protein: CASSVGGGFSGNTIYF

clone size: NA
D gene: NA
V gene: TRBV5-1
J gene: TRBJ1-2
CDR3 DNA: TGCGCCAGCAGCTTTCAGGGGAGCGGTGGCTACACCTTC
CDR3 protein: CASSFQGSGGYTF

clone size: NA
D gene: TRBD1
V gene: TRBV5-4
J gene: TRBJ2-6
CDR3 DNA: TGTGCCAGCAGCGACGACAGGGGACGCGGGGCCAACGTCCTGACTTTC
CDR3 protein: CASSDDRGRGANVLTF

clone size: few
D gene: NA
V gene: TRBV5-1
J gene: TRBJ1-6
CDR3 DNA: TGCGCCAGCAGCCCCGAAGTACCAGGGGATTCACCCCTCCACTTT
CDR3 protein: CASSPEVPGDSPLHF

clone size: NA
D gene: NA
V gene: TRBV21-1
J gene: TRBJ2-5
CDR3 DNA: TGTGCCAGCACCCTACCGGGACAGAAAGAGACCCAGTACTTC
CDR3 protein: CASTLPGQKETQYF

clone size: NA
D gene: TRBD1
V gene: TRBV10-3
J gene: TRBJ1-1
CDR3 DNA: TGTGCCATCAGTGAAAGGGGGCGCGAGAACACTGAAGCTTTCTTT
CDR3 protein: CAISERGRENTEAFF

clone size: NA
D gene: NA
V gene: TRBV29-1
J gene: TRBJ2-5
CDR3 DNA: TGCAGCGTTGGACATCCCCGGGGGACCCAGTACTTC
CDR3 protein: CSVGHPRGTQYF

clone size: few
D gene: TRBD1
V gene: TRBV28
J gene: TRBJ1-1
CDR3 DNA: TGTGCCAGCAGTCTTCGGCCGGGACAGGGAAGGGGTGGAGCTTTCTTT
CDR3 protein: CASSLRPGQGRGGAFF

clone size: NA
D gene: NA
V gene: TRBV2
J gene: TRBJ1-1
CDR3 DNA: TGTGCCAGCAGTGAAGGGCAGGTTAGTTCCACTGAAGCTTTCTTT
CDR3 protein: CASSEGQVSSTEAFF

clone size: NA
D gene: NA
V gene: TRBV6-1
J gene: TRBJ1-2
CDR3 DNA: TGTGCCAGCAGCTTCGGTGCTGGCTATGGCTACACCTTC
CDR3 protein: CASSFGAGYGYTF

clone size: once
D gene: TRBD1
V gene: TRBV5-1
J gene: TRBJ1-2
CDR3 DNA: TGCGCCAGCAGCTTATCCTCCGGGACAGCTTATGGCTACACCTTC
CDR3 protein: CASSLSSGTAYGYTF

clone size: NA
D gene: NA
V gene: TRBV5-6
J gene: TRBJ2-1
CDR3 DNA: TGTGCCAGCAGCTTCCCGGGACAAAATTGGGATGAGCAGTTCTTC
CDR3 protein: CASSFPGQNWDEQFF

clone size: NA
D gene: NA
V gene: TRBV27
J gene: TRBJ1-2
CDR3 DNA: TGTGCCAGCAGTACCTTTCAGGGTGGGGGCTACACCTTC
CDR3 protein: CASSTFQGGGYTF

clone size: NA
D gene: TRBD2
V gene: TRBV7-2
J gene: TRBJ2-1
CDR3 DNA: TGTGCCAGCAGCTTAGGGACTAGCTCCTACAATGAGCAGTTCTTC
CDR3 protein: CASSLGTSSYNEQFF

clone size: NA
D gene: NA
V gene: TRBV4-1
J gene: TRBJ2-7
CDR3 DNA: TGCGCCAGCAGCCCGCCGGCTAGACCCTACGAGCAGTACTTC
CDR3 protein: CASSPPARPYEQYF

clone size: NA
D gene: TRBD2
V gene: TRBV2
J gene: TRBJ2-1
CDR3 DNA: TGTGCCAGCAGCCTAGCGGGGGACTACAATGAGCAGTTCTTC
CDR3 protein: CASSLAGDYNEQFF

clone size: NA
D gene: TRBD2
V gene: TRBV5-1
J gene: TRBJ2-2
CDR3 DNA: TGCGCCAGCAGCCCCAAGACTAGCGGGAATTCCGGGGAGCTGTTTTTT
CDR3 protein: CASSPKTSGNSGELFF

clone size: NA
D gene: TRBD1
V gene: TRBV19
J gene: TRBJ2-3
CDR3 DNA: TGTGCCAGCCGGGACAGATACACAGATACGCAGTATTTT
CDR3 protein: CASRDRYTDTQYF

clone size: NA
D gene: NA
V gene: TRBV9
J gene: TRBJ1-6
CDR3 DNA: TGTGCCAGCAGCGTAGAACAGTATAATTCACCCCTCCACTTT
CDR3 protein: CASSVEQYNSPLHF